The sequence of this TCR beta chain was determined in a study of blood T cell repertoires in COVID-19. Across the whole study: Donors in the United States, Italy and Spain gave samples during acute or convalescent COVID-19.

The data were produced by immunoSEQ multiplex PCR, yet TCRdb's version contains in-frame clones alone and is incomplete. The sample carries roughly 78,000 clones, about nine tenths recorded once. This clonotype was obtained from a woman aged 55-69 years with acute or convalescent COVID-19. The specimen was peripheral blood.

The CDR3 nucleotides are TGTGCCAGCAGCCTAAGACAGGGGGGCGAGCAGTTCTTC. It yields the protein CASSLRQGGEQFF. The V call is TRBV11-3, the J call TRBJ2-1; 9 nucleotides match TRBD1. Trimming cost V 5 bases and J 10 bases; bases outside gene matches: 6. Germline V lookup: CDR1 SGHNT, CDR2 YENEEA. The length of the CDR3 is 13 residues.